The T cell receptor (beta chain) described here comes from a study of CD8+ T cells in alopecia areata. Study findings and constraints: It was lesional scalp, especially alopecia totalis/universalis, that showed higher clonality than normal scalp.

Extracted RNA was reverse transcribed, and the resulting cDNA served as sequencing template. Method: immunoSEQ multiplex PCR; TCRdb's copy keeps in-frame clones and lacks some. The sample lists 150,000 to 200,000 clones, roughly 60% seen once, with approximately 0.97% in the top ten. This clone was found a few times. Its cognate antigen is unknown. As to treatment: oral pan-JAK inhibitor, 5-10 mg twice daily. The CDR3 is made up of 18 amino acids. The receptor's source is a human donor with alopecia areata. The chain joins TRBV21-1 to TRBJ1-6; the D call in the table, TRBD1, was not verified against the DNA. TRBV21-1 is assigned pseudogene status. The source material was CD4+ T cells sorted from blood, sampled at week 24, from a patient treated with tofacitinib. The CDR3 DNA reads as TGTGCCAGCAGCAAGCAGGGGGCCACGCGAACCTATAATTCACCCCTCCACTTT. The encoded protein is CASSKQGATRTYNSPLHF.